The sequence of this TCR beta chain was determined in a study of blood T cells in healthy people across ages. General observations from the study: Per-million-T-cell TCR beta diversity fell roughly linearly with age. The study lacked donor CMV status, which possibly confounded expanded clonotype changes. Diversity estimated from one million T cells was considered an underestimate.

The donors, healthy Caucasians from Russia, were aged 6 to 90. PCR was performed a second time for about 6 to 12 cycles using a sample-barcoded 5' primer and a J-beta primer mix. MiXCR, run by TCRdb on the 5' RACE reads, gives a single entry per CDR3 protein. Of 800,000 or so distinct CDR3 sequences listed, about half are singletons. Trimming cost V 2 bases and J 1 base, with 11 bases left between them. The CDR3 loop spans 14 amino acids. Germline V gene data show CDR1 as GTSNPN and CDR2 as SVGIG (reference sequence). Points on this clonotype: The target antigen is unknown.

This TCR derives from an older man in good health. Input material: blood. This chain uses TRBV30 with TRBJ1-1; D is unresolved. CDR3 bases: TGTGCCTGGAGTCCAGGACCTCGGAACACTGAAGCTTTCTTT. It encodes CAWSPGPRNTEAFF.